These 8 T cell receptor beta chains came from one sample sequenced in a study of blood T cell repertoires in COVID-19. Repertoires were generated with immunoSEQ multiplex PCR, while TCRdb's copy carries only in-frame clones and drops some. The profile shows about 200,000 clones, roughly 85% of them singletons. Sequencing was performed on peripheral blood. The receptor set was obtained from a woman older than 75 with acute or convalescent COVID-19.

The V and J genes are TRBV19 and TRBJ2-7; a possible D gene is TRBD1 (6 bases). Trimming shortened V by 4 bases and J by 7 bases, and 20 bases separated the two germline ends. CDR3 length equals 15 residues. Germline values: CDR1 LNHDA, CDR2 SQIVND (reference sequence). CDR3 sequence: CASSRTGYPKGEQYF. CDR3 in DNA: TGTGCCAGTAGTAGAACAGGGTACCCGAAGGGGGAGCAGTACTTC.

The rearrangement links TRBV7-3 to TRBJ2-5; 10 bases fit TRBD1. After removal of 0 bases from V and 5 bases from J, the junction contained 6 bases not matched to a gene. The CDR3 is 16 residues long. Germline CDR1 is SGHTA and CDR2 is FQGTGA. CDR3 sequence (DNA): TGTGCCAGCAGCTTAACGGGACAGGGGATGGGGGAGACCCAGTACTTC. Amino acids: CASSLTGQGMGETQYF. Full variable domain (outside the CDR3, taken from reference TRBV7-3 and TRBJ2-5): GAGVSQTPSNKVTEKGKYVELRCDPISGHTALYWYRQSLGQGPEFLIYFQGTGAADDSGLPNDRFFAVRPEGSVSTLKIQRTERGDSAVYLCASSLTGQGMGETQYFGPGTRLLVL.

The chain uses TRBV18 and TRBJ1-6, with 8 bases that match TRBD1. Trimming removed 3 bases from V and 8 bases from J; junction bases left unmatched: 3. CDR1 is KGHSH, CDR2 LQKENI, per germline. The CDR3 runs to 14 residues. The DNA of the CDR3 is TGTGCCAGCTCACCGGGACAGGTGGATTCACCCCTCCACTTT. It yields the protein CASSPGQVDSPLHF.

CDR3 in amino acids: CASSFTSGTSGASRDTQYF. The CDR3 nucleotides are TGTGCCAGCAGTTTCACTTCCGGGACTAGCGGGGCCTCGAGGGATACGCAGTATTTT. The chain employs TRBV6-7 and TRBJ2-3; 13 bases line up with TRBD2. TRBV6-7 is an ORF, with its function uncertain. Losses at the gene ends were 4 bases for V and 6 bases for J; bases not matched to a gene: 16. The CDR3 is made up of 19 amino acids.

The chain has TRBV5-4 and TRBJ1-3; D not certain. Trimming stripped 4 bases from V and 0 bases from J, with 8 bases between. The CDR3 has 14 amino acids. The germline gives CDR1 SGHNT, CDR2 YYREEE (reference sequence). The CDR3 here is CASSPLVSGNTIYF. The CDR3 bases are TGTGCCAGCAGCCCTCTCGTCTCTGGAAACACCATATATTTT.

For the CDR3, the DNA is TGTGCCAGCAGCCCCTGGACAGGGGATCAGCCCCAGCATTTT. Translating it yields CASSPWTGDQPQHF. This sequence joins TRBV3-1 (or the pseudogene TRBV3-2) and TRBJ1-5, with 9 nucleotides matching TRBD1. Germline V gives CDR1 LGHDT, CDR2 YNNKEL (reference sequence). The ends lost 4 bases at V and 5 bases at J; junction bases unmatched: 3. The CDR3 consists of 14 residues.

This chain connects TRBV28 to TRBJ1-4; D perhaps matches TRBD1 (5 bases). From germline, CDR1 is MDHEN and CDR2 SYDVKM. The CDR3 is 20 amino acids. V lost 2 bases and J 3 bases, leaving 25 bases between the germline ends. The CDR3 DNA reads as TGTGCCAGCAGTTTAACGTCACCCTGGCAGGGTTTTAGTGCTAATGAAAAACTGTTTTTT. Translating it yields CASSLTSPWQGFSANEKLFF. Looking up the rest from reference TRBV28 and TRBJ1-4 gives the full variable domain: DVKVTQSSRYLVKRTGEKVFLECVQDMDHENMFWYRQDPGLGLRLIYFSYDVKMKEKGDIPEGYSVSREKKERFSLILESASTNQTSMYLCASSLTSPWQGFSANEKLFFGSGTQLSVL.

The chain has TRBV7-9 and TRBJ2-1; 11 bases fit TRBD2. The CDR3 extends over 16 amino acids. With V trimmed by 5 bases and J by 4 bases, 7 bases remained unmatched. Germline CDR1 reads SEHNR; CDR2 reads FQNEAQ (reference sequence). The CDR3 sequence: CASSRLAGGSYNEQFF. The CDR3 nucleotides read TGTGCCAGCAGCCGTTTAGCGGGAGGGTCTTACAATGAGCAGTTCTTC.